Shown below are 17 T cell receptor beta chains from a single sample sequenced in a study of OX40 agonist ivuxolimab in advanced cancers. The method was immunoSEQ multiplex PCR; TCRdb's version includes in-frame clones alone and lacks a portion of them. The table lists about 96,000 clones, under 85% of them singletons, with under 6.5% in the top ten. The source was CD4+ or CD8+ T cells sorted from blood, collected in a trial of the OX40 agonist ivuxolimab. The receptor set was obtained from an adult with an advanced solid tumor such as melanoma, head and neck, liver or kidney cancer.

For the CDR3, the DNA is TGTGCCAGCAGTTTTTCGGGGTTGGAGACCCAGTACTTC. Amino acid sequence: CASSFSGLETQYF. This chain links TRBV27 with TRBJ2-5; D is perhaps TRBD2 (5 bases). The CDR3 spans 13 residues. Germline V gene data show CDR1 as MNHEY and CDR2 as SMNVEV (reference sequence). V lost 3 bases and J lost 5, with 10 bases in between.

The V call is TRBV7-2, the J call TRBJ1-1; D gene ambiguous. From germline, CDR1 is SGHTA and CDR2 FQGNSA. The CDR3 spans 11 residues. With 3 bases removed from V and 5 bases from J, the gap between germline ends came to 4 bases. For the CDR3, the DNA is TGTGCCAGCAGCTTTAGAACTGAAGCTTTCTTT. This encodes CASSFRTEAFF. Variable domain in full (rest from reference TRBV7-2 and TRBJ1-1): GAGVSQSPSNKVTEKGKDVELRCDPISGHTALYWYRQSLGQGLEFLIYFQGNSAPDKSGLPSDRFSAERTGGSVSTLTIQRTQQEDSAVYLCASSFRTEAFFGQGTRLTVV.

The rearrangement joins TRBV5-1 to TRBJ1-1; D gene ambiguous. The length of the CDR3 is 14 residues. Germline lookup yields CDR1 SGHRS and CDR2 YFSETQ. Trimming shortened V by 0 bases and J by 1 base, and 7 bases separated the two germline ends. The CDR3 is CASSLDTPNTEAFF. CDR3 DNA sequence: TGCGCCAGCAGCTTGGACACACCGAACACTGAAGCTTTCTTT. Full variable domain (rest looked up from reference TRBV5-1 and TRBJ1-1): KAGVTQTPRYLIKTRGQQVTLSCSPISGHRSVSWYQQTPGQGLQFLFEYFSETQRNKGNFPGRFSGRQFSNSRSEMNVSTLELGDSALYLCASSLDTPNTEAFFGQGTRLTVV.

The chain is built from TRBV4-3 and TRBJ2-2; 13 bases fit TRBD2. V trimming: 8 bases; J trimming: 4 bases; junction bases outside the gene matches: 7. The CDR3 totals 16 residues. Germline values: CDR1 LGHNA, CDR2 YSLEER. CDR3 nucleotides: TGCGCCAGCTCGACTAGCGGGGGGACGATCACCGGGGAGCTGTTTTTT. It is translated as CASSTSGGTITGELFF.

The chain recombines TRBV6-5 with TRBJ1-2; the D is unclear. V was trimmed by 2 bases and J by 4 bases, leaving 8 bases between them. The CDR3 sequence is 13 residues long. Germline CDR1 and CDR2: MNHEY and SVGAGI. CDR3 sequence reads: CASSYADFYGYTF. The CDR3 bases are TGTGCCAGCAGTTACGCCGACTTCTATGGCTACACCTTC.

The chain combines TRBV10-2 with TRBJ2-7, with D possibly TRBD1 on 6 matching bases. Trimming took 6 bases from V and 2 from J, leaving 11 bases between them. CDR3 size: 13 residues. CDR1 WSHSY and CDR2 SAAADI come from the germline V gene. The CDR3 spells CASRGQGTYEQYF. The CDR3 DNA reads TGCGCCAGCAGGGGACAAGGAACCTACGAGCAGTACTTC.

The chain combines TRBV30 with TRBJ2-7; D is ambiguous. The CDR3 has 13 amino acids. Germline V gene data show CDR1 as GTSNPN and CDR2 as SVGIG (reference sequence). Deletions cut 3 bases from V and 0 bases from J, with 9 bases between. CDR3 residues: CAWRGINSYEQYF. For the CDR3, the DNA is TGTGCCTGGAGGGGCATTAACTCCTACGAGCAGTACTTC.

This clone was recorded once. The genes are TRBV6-5 and TRBJ1-3, with D hard to call. V lost 2 bases and J 11 bases, leaving 16 bases between the germline ends. Germline CDR1 MNHEY, CDR2 SVGAGI. The CDR3 covers 14 residues. In DNA, the CDR3 is TGTGCCAGCAGTTACACCTCACCACTGGCAGCCATATATTTT. Residues: CASSYTSPLAAIYF.

The CDR3 region has the DNA TGCGCCAGCAGCTTCCTAGCGGGGGATTACAATGAGCAGTTCTTC. This gives the protein CASSFLAGDYNEQFF. The J gene is TRBJ2-1, the V gene TRBV5-1; 10 bases are shared with TRBD2. From germline, CDR1 is SGHRS and CDR2 YFSETQ. The CDR3 consists of 15 residues. The J segment lost 4 bases and the V segment lost 2 bases, leaving 3 bases of the junction unmatched.

CDR3 protein: CASSIEGRGGPEAFF. In DNA, the CDR3 is TGTGCCAGTAGTATAGAAGGCAGGGGGGGACCCGAAGCTTTCTTT. This chain links TRBV19 with TRBJ1-1; 7 bases agree with TRBD1. Germline V gives CDR1 LNHDA, CDR2 SQIVND (reference sequence). CDR3 length: 15 amino acids. Trimming at V came to 0 bases and at J to 8 bases, leaving 9 bases not matched to a gene.

The chain couples TRBV7-6 to TRBJ2-2, with a possible D match to TRBD1 (7 bases). The germline V and J ends were trimmed by 3 bases and 1 base, with 15 bases remaining between them. Germline loops: CDR1 SGHVS, CDR2 FNYEAQ. This CDR3 has 17 amino acids. CDR3 residues: CASSLAHRGGNTGELFF. CDR3 coding DNA: TGTGCCAGCAGCTTGGCACACAGGGGAGGGAACACCGGGGAGCTGTTTTTT.

The chain recombines TRBV7-8 with TRBJ1-2; a weak D match, TRBD1 (5 bases). V shed 3 bases and J shed 6 bases, with 11 bases lying between them. Germline V gene data show CDR1 as SGHVS and CDR2 as FQNEAQ. This CDR3 contains 13 residues. CDR3 amino acids: CASSLGGVNGYTF. DNA of the CDR3: TGTGCCAGCAGCTTGGGAGGGGTGAATGGCTACACCTTC. The full variable domain, with the rest looked up from reference TRBV7-8 and TRBJ1-2, is GAGVSQSPRYKVAKRGQDVALRCDPISGHVSLFWYQQALGQGPEFLTYFQNEAQLDKSGLPSDRFFAERPEGSVSTLKIQRTQQEDSAVYLCASSLGGVNGYTFGSGTRLTVV.

This chain uses TRBV10-2 with TRBJ2-7; 8 positions match TRBD1. CDR1 WSHSY and CDR2 SAAADI come from the germline V gene. V was clipped by 8 bases and J by 6 bases; unmatched bases: 12. The CDR3 is 14 residues long. The CDR3 here is CASFSQGDRGEQYF. CDR3 bases: TGCGCCAGCTTCTCACAGGGGGATAGGGGCGAGCAGTACTTC.

The chain recombines TRBV4-1 with TRBJ1-2; D not resolved. V gave up 1 base and J gave up 4 bases, with 10 bases separating them. The CDR3 consists of 14 residues. Germline V gives CDR1 MGHRA, CDR2 YSYEKL. This CDR3 reads CASSQATVGYGYTF. As DNA, the CDR3 is TGCGCCAGCAGCCAAGCAACAGTAGGCTATGGCTACACCTTC.

The chain has TRBV11-3 and TRBJ2-7; 8 bases agree with TRBD2. CDR3 size: 13 residues. Germline trimming cut 5 bases from V and 6 bases from J; bases unmatched to any gene: 6. The V gene's germline CDR1 is SGHNT and CDR2 YENEEA. The CDR3 nucleotides are TGTGCCAGCAGCCCACACGGGGGGGCCGAGCAGTACTTC. This codes for CASSPHGGAEQYF.

The J gene is TRBJ2-1, the V gene TRBV5-1, with 12 nucleotides matching TRBD2. CDR3 length equals 19 residues. Germline assignment: CDR1 SGHRS and CDR2 YFSETQ. V shed 2 bases and J 1 base; nucleotides not matched to a gene: 10. DNA of the CDR3: TGCGCCAGCAGCTTCCGAGCTCCCGGGACTAGCGGGTCCTACAATGAGCAGTTCTTC. Encoded protein: CASSFRAPGTSGSYNEQFF.

This chain uses TRBV14 with TRBJ2-1, with 7 bases lining up with TRBD1. With 1 base clipped from V and 0 bases from J, the junction kept 3 bases outside the gene matches. CDR3 length: 16 residues. Germline CDR1 and CDR2: SGHDN and FVKESK. The CDR3 region has the DNA TGTGCCAGCAGCCAAGTCGGGACAGCCTCCTACAATGAGCAGTTCTTC. It is translated as CASSQVGTASYNEQFF.